This TCR beta chain was identified during a study of blood T cells in healthy people across ages (dated by TCRdb to the mid-2010s). At the level of the whole study: In model experiments, template switching captured about one uniquely barcoded TCR beta cDNA molecule for every two T cells. The study measured age-related changes in TCR beta repertoire diversity using deep sequencing normalized with unique cDNA molecular identifiers. The donors were divided into four age groups: young (average approximately 15 years), middle-aged (roughly 42), aged (about 62) and long-lived (about 84). To avoid experimental bias, donors of different ages were distributed randomly across sequencing lanes. For two donors (one aged 18 to 29 and one aged 80 or older), the study analyzed two additional independent replicas of 1 million unique cDNA reads from the same blood draw. Summary of the overall study and its limitations: Observed TCR beta diversity per million T cells fell roughly linearly with age, and a significant reduction was already apparent by age roughly 41. The long-lived group showed more naive CD4+ T cells, fewer expanded clones and increased TCR diversity than the aged group, suggesting age selection. There was a strong correlation between observed TCR beta diversity and the percentage of naive T cells measured by flow cytometry. Because the CMV infection status of the donors was unknown, age-related changes in expanded clonotypes may potentially have been confounded. Estimates of total diversity from one million sequenced T cells were regarded as lower bounds and underestimates. Because profiling used bulk unsorted PBMCs, naive and antigen-experienced compartments could not be compared conclusively.

The library was built by means of 5' RACE. A second PCR of roughly 7 to 12 cycles was run with a J-beta primer mix and a sample-barcoded 5' primer. A unique molecular identifier was introduced onto each TCR beta cDNA molecule by a template-switch 5' adaptor carrying 12 random nucleotides. Each sample yielded at least 2.5 million CDR3-containing paired-end reads. All of the RNA was converted into first-strand cDNA using the Mint cDNA synthesis kit, with a TRBC-specific oligonucleotide serving as the primer. Following uracil-DNA glycosylase treatment, all cDNA underwent a first 18-cycle PCR with the universal primers M1SS and BC2_uni_R. On the study's bioinformatics: For normalization, 1 million high-quality reads were randomly selected from each sample, with every read carrying a distinct molecular identifier. Reads sharing molecular identifiers were discarded rather than binned into consensus sequences. CDR3 identification, clonotype clustering and error correction used MiTCR with a Q25 quality threshold and the strictest error-elimination algorithm. A nonparametric unseen species model using Euler transformation provided a lower-bound estimate of total TCR beta diversity. TCRdb reprocessed the public reads (quality trimming at Q25 with fastp, clone calling with MiXCR) and kept in-frame beta chains. Each entry merges the rows of one CDR3 protein and shows their most common DNA and genes. The V and J calls shown here were made by TCRdb, not taken from the authors' results. The sample yields around 1,900,000 distinct CDR3 sequences; approximately 40% were counted once. The ten biggest clones cover 23% of the sample.

The donors were under 40 Caucasian individuals from Russia, aged about 6 to 95 years, who were systemically healthy. Roughly 10 milliliters of peripheral blood were collected from each donor into EDTA-treated Vacutainer tubes. Ficoll-Paque density-gradient centrifugation was used to isolate PBMCs, with at least 6.5 million per sample. Trizol reagent was used to extract total RNA from PBMCs, with at least 5 micrograms per sample. For every donor, flow cytometry on a PBMC aliquot measured the percentage of naive CD45RAhigh/CD27high T cells. There are a few counts of this clonotype. Its antigen is currently not known. Per-base qualities were not stored, and no clone one base away is much larger. Cut back by 9 bases and 5 bases, the V and J ends lie 14 bases apart. Measured from the cysteine to the phenylalanine, the CDR3 is 12 residues long. Only the CDR3 region is kept as DNA, spanning 36 bases read in frame from base 1.

The sequence links TRBV12-3 or TRBV12-4 to TRBJ2-7, and the D gene may be TRBD1, 5 bases matching. The sequence was collected from a human donor in good health. The sample consisted of blood. The DNA sequence is TGTGCCAGTGGTCAGGGTGGCCACGAGCAGTACTTC. Protein translation: CASGQGGHEQYF.